There are a few counts of the clone carrying this T cell receptor beta chain. The target antigen is unknown. This sample was included in a study of T cell repertoires in cytomegalovirus infection. At the level of the study: Recently identified HLA-C-restricted and well-studied HLA-B-restricted CMV epitopes were used.

This CDR3 spans 15 amino acids. V shed 3 bases and J 1 base; nucleotides not matched to a gene: 4. The V gene's germline CDR1 is SGHVS and CDR2 FNYEAQ. TCRdb reprocessed the reads with MiXCR, giving one entry per CDR3 protein. The table shows about 900,000 distinct CDR3 sequences, with roughly 30% occurring only once. Study-level findings and limits: Dominating the ex vivo response were TCR beta clonotypes that were CMV-specific and HLA-C-restricted.

Sequencing used cultured CD8+ T cells from PBMCs, obtained from culture after CMV antigen stimulation. This chain connects TRBV7-6 to TRBJ1-1, with 8 bases that match TRBD1. The sequence was collected from a human donor in good health (CMV status not recorded). Some clones in this sample may be carry-over from other donors' samples. The CDR3 DNA reads TGTGCCAGCAGCTTTACCGGGACAGGGAACACTGAAGCTTTCTTT. This translates into CASSFTGTGNTEAFF.